The following is a T cell receptor (beta chain) sequence with its context. This entry is derived from a study of control samples from healthy donors and cancer patients. Trimming shortened V by 0 bases and J by 0 bases, and 6 bases separated the two germline ends. This CDR3 has 14 amino acids. CDR1 and CDR2 (germline): LNHDA, SQIVND (reference sequence). The assay was immunoSEQ multiplex PCR, and TCRdb's table has in-frame clones only and misses some. Counted here are around 130,000 clones, 80% to 90% occurring once; the ten biggest clones make up almost 40%. The sequenced sample was blood. The origin of this receptor is a middle-aged man in good health. This chain links TRBV19 with TRBJ2-7; tentatively, D is TRBD1 or TRBD2 (5 bases each). CDR3 in amino acids: CASSIEGDSYEQYF. CDR3 in DNA: TGTGCCAGTAGTATAGAGGGGGACTCCTACGAGCAGTACTTC.